This record covers a single TCR beta chain. This clone was observed once. Its specific antigen is unknown. No per-base quality is available; no much larger clone lies one base away. The sample's time point label, in plain terms: baseline before first vaccination. Samples from vaccinated people were obtained from the UK trials COV001 and COV002, which included a single-blind randomized controlled phase 2/3 trial of AZD1222 (ChAdOx1 nCoV-19) in healthy adults. Trial participant PBMC samples were collected at day 0 and day 28 after the second dose for TCRbeta chain sequencing. This record belongs to a study of T cell responses to AZD1222 COVID-19 vaccine (dated by TCRdb to 2020 to 2022). The study in broad terms: AZD1222 recipients whose second dose came at about 4 weeks and those whose second dose came at about 12 weeks were combined into one group, since spike-specific TCR depth and breadth did not differ between the two schedules. A total of 233 trial participants underwent TCR sequencing, of whom around 200 received two doses of AZD1222 and roughly 25 received two doses of the MenACWY control vaccine. Enrollment into the trials was organized by age into subgroups of 18-55, 56-69 and 70-plus years, and those subgroups contained 148, 28 and 57 TCR-sequenced participants, respectively.

Based on the germline V gene (reference sequence), the CDR1 and CDR2 sequences are LNHNV and YYDKDF. V lost 4 bases and J lost 0 bases; the stretch between them is 13 bases long. The CDR3 starts with the cysteine, ends with the phenylalanine, and has 16 residues. Only the CDR3 DNA is retained, 48 bases long and in frame from the first base. The CDR3 regions of human TCRbeta chains were subjected to immunosequencing. In the authors' own workflow: TCRs in the repertoires were matched against a reference library of SARS-CoV-2-specific TCRs that had been generated with the MIRA antigen-specificity platform. Breadth was defined as the fraction of unique TCRs that were SARS-CoV-2-associated, and depth was defined as the fraction of total T cells that were SARS-CoV-2-associated. Using the MIRA data, each spike-specific TCR was mapped to the spike region that the TCR reacts to and placed in a CD4 or CD8 class. Log10-transformed breadth and depth values were compared by one-way ANOVA with Sidak's multiple comparisons tests. TCRdb carries this immuneACCESS record with in-frame sequences only. Its versions omit some clonotypes, under half of them owing to an unresolved V gene in the studies checked, with the rest unexplained. The V and J calls and clone size were taken over from that table, and D and trimming were inferred from the DNA. In all, the sample holds about 120,000 clones, and about 92% of those were seen once. Of the sample, over 2.5% falls within the top ten clones.

The research as a whole found: A significant rise in spike-specific TCR breadth and depth was observed after two AZD1222 doses relative to day 0 and relative to MenACWY recipients. The 56-69-year group was small, and its depth increase did not reach significance, likely because of low power. No day 14 peak-response samples were available, so repertoires were characterized only after the peak T cell response. Most participants were white British and females outnumbered males, and the authors suggested that clonal diversity may have been underestimated. The vaccine-associated CD4 TCRs covered the entire spike protein, and the dominant responses fell in regions 160-218 and 743-854. Conclusions about previously exposed vaccinees are limited because only 5 or 6 AZD1222 recipients were SARS-CoV-2 seropositive at baseline. Reportedly, almost half of the unique spike-specific TCRs recognized epitopes lying outside the regions that are mutated in the B.1.351 and B.1.1.7 variants.

The clonotype was recovered from an adult in good health. Sequencing was performed on peripheral blood, taken on day 0 of AZD1222 vaccination. This sequence uses TRBV15 and TRBJ1-5; TRBD1 is a possible D gene, resting on 5 matching bases. The CDR3: CATSIRTPYSNQPQHF. The DNA is TGTGCCACCAGCATTAGGACACCTTATAGCAATCAGCCCCAGCATTTT.